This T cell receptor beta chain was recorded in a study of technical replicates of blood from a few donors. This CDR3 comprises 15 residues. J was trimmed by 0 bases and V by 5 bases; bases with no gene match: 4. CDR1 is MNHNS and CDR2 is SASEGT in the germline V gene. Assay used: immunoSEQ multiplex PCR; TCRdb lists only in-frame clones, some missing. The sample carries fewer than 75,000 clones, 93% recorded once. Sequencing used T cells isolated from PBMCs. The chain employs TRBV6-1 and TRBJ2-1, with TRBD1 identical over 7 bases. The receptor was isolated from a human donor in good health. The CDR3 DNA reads TGTGCCAGCAGTAATAGGGGGCCCTCCTACAATGAGCAGTTCTTC. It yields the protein CASSNRGPSYNEQFF.